Shown below are 27 T cell receptor beta chains from a single sample sequenced in a study of blood T cell repertoires in COVID-19. The method was immunoSEQ multiplex PCR; TCRdb's version includes in-frame clones alone and lacks a portion of them. The table lists some 150,000 clones, approximately 87% of them singletons. Sequenced input: peripheral blood. All receptors derive from a human donor in a cohort sampled during active COVID-19.

V usage is TRBV5-6 and J usage is TRBJ1-1; D call uncertain. The V gene's germline CDR1 is SGHDT and CDR2 YYEEEE. The V end lost 0 bases, the J end lost 5 bases, and 11 bases lay between the germline ends. There are 14 residues in the CDR3. The CDR3 protein is CASSLVRMETEAFF. The CDR3 bases are TGTGCCAGCAGCTTGGTTCGGATGGAGACTGAAGCTTTCTTT.

V is TRBV7-2 and J is TRBJ2-2, with 12 nucleotides matching TRBD2. The CDR3 consists of 16 residues. Looked up from germline, CDR1 is SGHTA and CDR2 is FQGNSA. With 4 bases clipped from V and 4 bases from J, the junction kept 4 bases outside the gene matches. The chain's CDR3 is CASSSSLAGGTGELFF. Written as DNA, the CDR3 is TGTGCCAGCAGCTCCTCACTAGCGGGGGGCACCGGGGAGCTGTTTTTT.

The CDR3 nucleotides are TGTGCCAGCAGCTTCGGGACAGGCAGAAGCTCCTACAATGAGCAGTTCTTC. Protein product: CASSFGTGRSSYNEQFF. The V gene is TRBV5-4, the J gene TRBJ2-1, with TRBD1 identical over 8 bases. Losses at the gene ends were 2 bases for V and 0 bases for J; bases not matched to a gene: 7. CDR1 is SGHNT and CDR2 is YYREEE in the germline V gene (reference sequence). The length of the CDR3 is 17 residues. Full variable domain (rest looked up from reference TRBV5-4 and TRBJ2-1): ETGVTQSPTHLIKTRGQQVTLRCSSQSGHNTVSWYQQALGQGPQFIFQYYREEENGRGNFPPRFSGLQFPNYSSELNVNALELDDSALYLCASSFGTGRSSYNEQFFGPGTRLTVL.

The chain is built from TRBV6-2 or TRBV6-3 and TRBJ2-1; 10 bases align to TRBD1. This CDR3 spans 18 amino acids. The J segment lost 4 bases and the V segment lost 2 bases, leaving 11 bases of the junction unmatched. Germline-derived CDR1 and CDR2 are MNHEY and SVGEGT. The CDR3 coding sequence is TGTGCCAGCAGTTACCGTGATCGGGGACAGGGGTTGTACAATGAGCAGTTCTTC. Residues: CASSYRDRGQGLYNEQFF.

The V call is TRBV9, the J call TRBJ2-1; 7 positions match TRBD2. Germline V gene sequence: CDR1 SGDLS, CDR2 YYNGEE. The CDR3 is 15 residues long. Unmatched junction bases numbered 4, after V lost 0 bases and J lost 4 bases. The CDR3 protein is CASSVEGGLYNEQFF. The CDR3 coding sequence is TGTGCCAGCAGCGTAGAGGGAGGGCTGTACAATGAGCAGTTCTTC.

The chain combines TRBV5-4 with TRBJ2-7, with 11 bases lining up with TRBD1. After removal of 7 bases from V and 2 bases from J, the junction contained 8 bases not matched to a gene. The V gene's germline CDR1 is SGHNT and CDR2 YYREEE (reference sequence). The CDR3 loop spans 15 amino acids. CDR3 nucleotide sequence: TGTGCCAGCGCCTCAGGGACAGGGGGGGCCTACGAGCAGTACTTC. It encodes CASASGTGGAYEQYF.

V and J are TRBV18 and TRBJ2-1, with D unresolved. The CDR3 consists of 13 residues. From germline, CDR1 is KGHSH and CDR2 LQKENI. Deletions cut 3 bases from V and 2 bases from J, with 5 bases between. CDR3 region: CASSPSTYNEQFF. The CDR3 DNA follows: TGTGCCAGCTCACCGTCCACCTACAATGAGCAGTTCTTC.

The CDR3 DNA reads as TGTGCCAGCAGTCTAGGACTAGCGGGAAATACCGGGGAGCTGTTTTTT. Its protein is CASSLGLAGNTGELFF. The chain has TRBV27 and TRBJ2-2, with 12 bases fitting TRBD2. The V gene's germline CDR1 is MNHEY and CDR2 SMNVEV (reference sequence). The ends lost 5 bases at V and 5 bases at J; junction bases unmatched: 6. CDR3 size: 16 residues.

The V call is TRBV6-2 or TRBV6-3, the J call TRBJ2-7, with D possibly matching TRBD2 (5 bases). CDR3 size: 11 residues. V was shortened by 6 bases and J by 3 bases, with 6 bases between the two germline ends. CDR1 and CDR2 (germline): MNHEY, SVGEGT. The CDR3 DNA reads as TGTGCCAGCAGCGAGGGCTACGAGCAGTACGTC. Its protein product is CASSEGYEQYV.

The rearrangement links TRBV2 to TRBJ1-4; maybe TRBD1 (6 bases). Trimming took off 6 bases at V and 4 bases at J, with 12 bases between the two ends. The germline V gene encodes CDR1 SNHLY and CDR2 FYNNEI. The CDR3 covers 14 residues. CDR3 amino acids: CASRLRGGNEKLFF. Written as DNA, the CDR3 is TGTGCCAGCAGACTCAGGGGTGGTAATGAAAAACTGTTTTTT. The full variable domain, rest sourced from reference TRBV2 and TRBJ1-4, is EPEVTQTPSHQVTQMGQEVILRCVPISNHLYFYWYRQILGQKVEFLVSFYNNEISEKSEIFDDQFSVERPDGSNFTLKIRSTKLEDSAMYFCASRLRGGNEKLFFGSGTQLSVL.

The chain uses TRBV4-2 and TRBJ2-3; 10 bases align to TRBD2. The CDR3 spans 14 residues. Germline loops: CDR1 LGHNA, CDR2 YNFKEQ. V lost 0 bases to trimming and J lost 14 bases; unmatched junction nucleotides: 8. The CDR3 here is CASSQDGLAGEGYF. The CDR3 nucleotides are TGTGCCAGCAGCCAAGACGGCCTAGCGGGAGAGGGGTATTTT.

This clone was observed once. The chain recombines TRBV7-8 with TRBJ2-3; 7 bases are shared with TRBD2. CDR3 length: 16 residues. Germline CDR1 is SGHVS and CDR2 is FQNEAQ. Unmatched junction bases numbered 9, after V lost 5 bases and J lost 1 base. The CDR3 DNA sequence: TGTGCCAGCAGCCAAGGCCGGCGGGAGCGCACAGATACGCAGTATTTT. Its protein product is CASSQGRRERTDTQYF.

The chain has TRBV24-1 and TRBJ1-1; D gene unclear. V shed 1 base and J shed 0 bases, with 8 bases lying between them. The length of the CDR3 is 15 residues. CDR1 KGHDR and CDR2 SFDVKD come from the germline V gene. The CDR3 DNA reads TGTGCCACCAGTGATTTTGGAGTGATGAACACTGAAGCTTTCTTT. This encodes CATSDFGVMNTEAFF.

The rearrangement links TRBV15 to TRBJ2-3; a weak D match, TRBD1 (6 bases). The CDR3 extends over 13 amino acids. V was cut by 2 bases and J by 5 bases, with 8 bases left in between. CDR1 is LNHNV, CDR2 YYDKDF, per germline (reference sequence). CDR3 DNA sequence: TGTGCCACCAGCAGATCAGGGGAAGATACGCAGTATTTT. Translating it yields CATSRSGEDTQYF.

The chain carries TRBV19 and TRBJ1-1, with a tentative D call TRBD1 (5 bases). From germline, CDR1 is LNHDA and CDR2 SQIVND (reference sequence). Trimming pared 5 bases from V and 7 bases from J, leaving 11 bases between. The CDR3 is 12 residues long. The CDR3 loop reads CASSHRQNEAFF. The CDR3 DNA sequence: TGTGCCAGTAGTCACCGACAGAATGAAGCTTTCTTT.

The chain couples TRBV6-5 to TRBJ2-7; D is perhaps TRBD1 (6 bases). Germline-derived CDR1 and CDR2 are MNHEY and SVGAGI. Trimming left V 8 bases short and J 5 bases short, with 16 bases between. The CDR3 sequence is 13 residues long. CDR3 in amino acids: CASFQQGINEQYV. The DNA of the CDR3 is TGTGCCAGCTTTCAACAGGGTATCAACGAGCAGTACGTC.

V and J are TRBV13 and TRBJ1-1, with D maybe TRBD1 (5 bases). This CDR3 is built from 16 residues. V was clipped by 1 base and J by 1 base, with 13 bases between them. The germline CDR1 and CDR2 sequences are PRHDT and FYEKMQ (reference sequence). The CDR3: CASSLAAGRGNTEAFF. DNA for the CDR3: TGTGCCAGCAGCTTAGCGGCGGGGCGGGGGAACACTGAAGCTTTCTTT.

V and J are TRBV14 and TRBJ2-2; 9 bases align to TRBD2. Germline assignment: CDR1 SGHDN and CDR2 FVKESK. The length of the CDR3 is 16 residues. The V and J ends lost 4 bases and 6 bases, in that order; junction bases with no gene match: 9. The CDR3 is CASSPRGSGRPGELFF. CDR3 in DNA: TGTGCCAGCAGCCCCCGGGGTAGCGGGAGACCCGGGGAGCTGTTTTTT.

This clone appeared once. The chain employs TRBV12-3 or TRBV12-4 and TRBJ1-4; perhaps TRBD1 as D (6 bases). V was trimmed by 6 bases and J by 8 bases, leaving 13 bases between them. This CDR3 contains 13 residues. The CDR3 sequence is CASRQGLGEKLFF. The DNA of the CDR3 is TGTGCCAGCAGACAGGGACTAGGGGAAAAACTGTTTTTT.

The sample holds a few counts of this clone. V usage is TRBV6-1 and J usage is TRBJ1-2; 7 nucleotides align to TRBD1. J gave up 7 bases and V 1 base, and 6 bases lay outside the gene matches. Per germline, CDR1 MNHNS and CDR2 SASEGT. The CDR3 is 14 residues long. The CDR3, as DNA: TGTGCCAGCAGTGAAGAAAGGGGGCTAGGTGGCTACACCTTC. This codes for CASSEERGLGGYTF.

This clone came up once. The rearrangement links TRBV7-2 to TRBJ2-3; 8 bases map to TRBD1. The CDR3 has 15 residues. Germline-derived CDR1 and CDR2 are SGHTA and FQGNSA. Germline trimming cut 4 bases from V and 2 bases from J; bases unmatched to any gene: 5. The CDR3 protein is CASSSPGQVTDTQYF. The CDR3 DNA is TGTGCCAGCAGCTCGCCGGGACAGGTCACAGATACGCAGTATTTT. The variable domain in full, with the rest retrieved from reference TRBV7-2 and TRBJ2-3, is GAGVSQSPSNKVTEKGKDVELRCDPISGHTALYWYRQSLGQGLEFLIYFQGNSAPDKSGLPSDRFSAERTGGSVSTLTIQRTQQEDSAVYLCASSSPGQVTDTQYFGPGTRLTVL.

This clone was recorded a few times. CDR3 region: CASTNHYGYTF. In nucleotides, the CDR3 is TGTGCCAGTACAAATCACTATGGCTACACCTTC. V and J are TRBV19 and TRBJ1-2; no clear D gene. V gave up 7 bases and J gave up 3 bases, with 6 bases separating them. Germline CDR1 and CDR2: LNHDA and SQIVND (reference sequence). The CDR3 length is 11 residues.

The rearrangement links TRBV30 to TRBJ1-1; 8 nucleotides align to TRBD1. CDR1 and CDR2 (germline): GTSNPN, SVGIG (reference sequence). With 2 bases clipped from V and 1 base from J, the junction kept 3 bases outside the gene matches. This CDR3 spans 14 amino acids. For the CDR3, the DNA is TGTGCCTGGAGTCCCGGGACAGGGAACACTGAAGCTTTCTTT. Its translation: CAWSPGTGNTEAFF.

V is TRBV6-5 and J is TRBJ2-7; 7 bases are shared with TRBD1. Germline V lookup: CDR1 MNHEY, CDR2 SVGAGI. V dropped 7 bases and J dropped 0; count of bases not matched to a gene: 9. This CDR3 comprises 15 residues. The CDR3 is CASTSRGLSSYEQYF. DNA for the CDR3: TGTGCCAGCACCTCGAGGGGGCTGAGCTCCTACGAGCAGTACTTC.

The chain has TRBV7-9 and TRBJ1-3; weak D call: TRBD1 (5 bases). V was trimmed by 7 bases and J by 4 bases, leaving 17 bases between them. The germline V gene has CDR1 SEHNR and CDR2 FQNEAQ (reference sequence). CDR3 length: 15 residues. As DNA, the CDR3 is TGTGCCAGCACTACTGGGTACGGACAAGGAAACACCATATATTTT. Translated, it gives CASTTGYGQGNTIYF.

This sequence joins TRBV6-2 or TRBV6-3 and TRBJ1-1; the D is unclear. This CDR3 is 14 amino acids long. Germline V gene data show CDR1 as MNHEY and CDR2 as SVGEGT. Trimming pared 2 bases from V and 3 bases from J, leaving 10 bases between. The CDR3 reads CASSYRVMDTEAFF. DNA of the CDR3: TGTGCCAGCAGTTACCGGGTCATGGACACTGAAGCTTTCTTT.

The genes are TRBV25-1 and TRBJ1-1, with a weak D call TRBD1 (6 bases). Germline V gene data show CDR1 as MGHDK and CDR2 as SYGVNS. The germline V and J ends were trimmed by 3 bases and 11 bases, with 19 bases remaining between them. This CDR3 spans 14 amino acids. CDR3 coding DNA: TGTGCCAGCAGTGATGAAGGGGCCAGGGGCGCCGCTTTCTTT. It codes for CASSDEGARGAAFF.